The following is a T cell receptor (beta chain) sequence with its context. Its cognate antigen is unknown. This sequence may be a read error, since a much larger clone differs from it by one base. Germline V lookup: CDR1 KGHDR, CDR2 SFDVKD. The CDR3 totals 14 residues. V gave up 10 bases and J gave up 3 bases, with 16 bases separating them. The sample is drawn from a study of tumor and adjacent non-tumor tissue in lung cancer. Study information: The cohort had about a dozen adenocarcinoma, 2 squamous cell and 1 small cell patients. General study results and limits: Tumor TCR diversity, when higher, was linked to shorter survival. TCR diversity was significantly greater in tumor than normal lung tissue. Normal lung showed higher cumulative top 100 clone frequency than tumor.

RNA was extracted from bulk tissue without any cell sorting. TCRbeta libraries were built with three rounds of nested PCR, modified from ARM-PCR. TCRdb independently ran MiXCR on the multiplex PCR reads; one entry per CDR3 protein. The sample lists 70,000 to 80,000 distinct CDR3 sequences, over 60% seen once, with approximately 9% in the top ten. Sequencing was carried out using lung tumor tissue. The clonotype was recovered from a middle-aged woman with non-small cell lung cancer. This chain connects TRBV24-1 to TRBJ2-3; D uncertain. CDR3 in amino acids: CATKAGYKTDTQYF. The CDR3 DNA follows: TGTGCCACTAAAGCCGGGTACAAGACAGATACGCAGTATTTT.